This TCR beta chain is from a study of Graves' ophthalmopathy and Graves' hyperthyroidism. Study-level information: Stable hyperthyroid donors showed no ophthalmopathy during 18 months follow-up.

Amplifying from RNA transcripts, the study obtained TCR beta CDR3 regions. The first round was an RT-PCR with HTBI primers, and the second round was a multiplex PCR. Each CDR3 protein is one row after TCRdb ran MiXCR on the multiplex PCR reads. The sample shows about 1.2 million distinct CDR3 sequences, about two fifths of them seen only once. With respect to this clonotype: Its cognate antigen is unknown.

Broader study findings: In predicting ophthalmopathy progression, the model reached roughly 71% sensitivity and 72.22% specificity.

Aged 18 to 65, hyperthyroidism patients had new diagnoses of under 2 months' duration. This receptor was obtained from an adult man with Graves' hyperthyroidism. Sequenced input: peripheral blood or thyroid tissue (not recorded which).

The CDR3 loop is CASRRRDWGRSPLHF. The CDR3 DNA is TGTGCCAGCAGGCGCCGGGACTGGGGACGTTCACCCCTCCACTTT. The chain joins TRBV6-6 to TRBJ1-6; tentative D call: TRBD1 (5 bases). The CDR3 contains 15 residues. V was trimmed by 6 bases and J by 9 bases, leaving 18 bases between them. CDR1 MNHNY and CDR2 SVGAGI come from the germline V gene (reference sequence).